Sequencing of this TCR beta chain was carried out in a study of OX40 agonist ivuxolimab in advanced cancers. Study-wide context: Ivuxolimab, which targeted the costimulatory receptor OX40 (CD134), was an agonistic, fully human IgG2 monoclonal antibody. The point of sequencing TCRbeta in the periphery was to test whether ivuxolimab changed TCR sequence diversity and drove clonal T-cell expansion. Intravenous ivuxolimab was administered to patients every 2 weeks at six dose levels: 0.01, 0.1, 0.3, 1.5, 3 and 10 mg/kg. The dose-escalation cohort was roughly 87% male with a mean age of about 60 years, ranging from roughly 23 to 90. The paper reports the monotherapy dose-escalation portion (N of about 54 patients) of the phase I ivuxolimab trial. Partial responses were achieved by three dose-escalation patients, of whom one had hepatocellular carcinoma and two had cutaneous melanoma. Of the 50 to 55 dose-escalation patients, hepatocellular carcinoma was present in some 19, melanoma in around 15, renal cell carcinoma in 9 and head and neck cancer in 9. Prior anti-PD-1, anti-PD-L1 or anti-CTLA-4 therapy was permitted, and 40% to 50% of dose-escalation patients had received checkpoint inhibitors. The study at large found these results: Low levels of normalized T-cell clonal expansion were also seen in some nonresponding patients. At doses of 0.1 to 3.0 mg/kg, clonal expansion of both CD4+ and CD8+ T cells in blood was seen between baseline and week 6. After ivuxolimab, expanded clones were on average more numerous among CD8+ T cells than among CD4+ T cells. Which antigens the clonally expanded peripheral T cells were specific for was not determined. In partial responders in the 0.1-3.0 mg/kg groups, normalized peripheral clonal expansion was found to be among the lowest, especially among CD8+ T cells.

Patients with autoimmune disease history or receiving systemic immunosuppression were excluded from the trial. Peripheral blood for TCR sequencing was collected from all dose cohorts at baseline, on cycle 4 day 1, and on cycle 7 day 1. Samples came from an open-label, multicenter, first-in-human phase I dose-escalation trial of ivuxolimab. Adults with locally advanced or metastatic head and neck squamous cell, hepatocellular, melanoma or renal cell carcinoma were enrolled in the trial. Before TCR sequencing, CD4+ T cells and CD8+ T cells from peripheral blood were sorted into separate populations. The germline ends are 16 bases apart after V is trimmed by 5 bases and J by 9 bases. In the germline V gene, CDR1 corresponds to SGHTA and CDR2 to FQGNSA. Inclusive of the bounding cysteine and phenylalanine, the CDR3 is 13 residues long. Solely the CDR3 DNA is kept, with 39 bases framed from the first base.

Note on this clone: Its antigen remains undetermined. It has no much larger one-base neighbor in the sample; base qualities were not kept.

Genomic DNA was extracted from sorted cells for sequencing of the TCRbeta CDR3 region. The immunoSEQ Assay was used to sequence the TCRbeta CDR3 regions. TCRdb holds this immuneACCESS table with in-frame rearrangements only. Some clones are missing; in checked studies, unresolved V genes explain under half, and the rest has no known cause. In all, the sample holds more than 70,000 clones, and over 75% of those were seen once. The top ten constitute 0.5% to 0.55% of the sample. The receptor chain draws on TRBV7-2 and TRBJ1-1, with TRBD1 perhaps the D gene, on 6 matching bases. The source was CD4+ or CD8+ T cells sorted from blood, collected in a trial of the OX40 agonist ivuxolimab. The TCR comes from an adult with an advanced solid tumor such as melanoma, head and neck, liver or kidney cancer. The base sequence is TGTGCCAGCAGCGCCACGCAGGGGACTAAAGCTTTCTTT. This gives the protein CASSATQGTKAFF.